These T cell receptor beta chains were read from a single sample in a study of cytomegalovirus exposure and HLA in healthy donors. Profiled with immunoSEQ multiplex PCR; TCRdb holds only in-frame clones, not every one. The repertoire consists of 100,000 or so clones, with 77% occurring once and the leading ten covering 4.5% to 6%. Sequenced material: PBMCs. Receptors were obtained from a woman in her forties in good health and CMV-seronegative. Both conserved end residues are part of each CDR3. The D gene is left open where the match is weak. Size values are once, few and many counts, or a class for expanded clones, and some rows have none.

d_gene: TRBD2
abundance: -
j_gene: TRBJ2-5
v_gene: TRBV19
CDR3aa: CASSIRTSPEGDQYF
CDR3nt: TGTGCCAGTAGTATTAGGACTAGCCCTGAGGGAGACCAGTACTTC

d_gene: -
abundance: -
j_gene: TRBJ1-4
v_gene: TRBV4-1
CDR3aa: CASSLDGQLKKLFF
CDR3nt: TGCGCCAGCAGCCTGGATGGACAGCTAAAAAAACTGTTTTTT

d_gene: TRBD1
abundance: -
j_gene: TRBJ1-2
v_gene: TRBV29-1
CDR3aa: CSVEDATGSGYTF
CDR3nt: TGCAGCGTTGAGGATGCGACAGGGAGTGGCTACACCTTC

d_gene: TRBD1
abundance: -
j_gene: TRBJ1-1
v_gene: TRBV6-5
CDR3aa: CASSPTRGQGHGAFF
CDR3nt: TGTGCCAGCAGTCCTACTAGGGGACAGGGGCACGGAGCTTTCTTT

d_gene: -
abundance: few
j_gene: TRBJ1-1
v_gene: TRBV19
CDR3aa: CASNLRGGNTEAFF
CDR3nt: TGTGCCAGTAACTTAAGGGGCGGGAACACTGAAGCTTTCTTT

d_gene: TRBD2
abundance: -
j_gene: TRBJ2-2
v_gene: TRBV11-2
CDR3aa: CASRPGTSGGDTGELFF
CDR3nt: TGTGCCAGCAGGCCCGGGACTAGCGGGGGGGACACCGGGGAGCTGTTTTTT

d_gene: -
abundance: few
j_gene: TRBJ2-2
v_gene: TRBV4-2
CDR3aa: CASSQDTFNTGELFF
CDR3nt: TGTGCCAGCAGCCAAGATACTTTCAACACCGGGGAGCTGTTTTTT

d_gene: TRBD1
abundance: few
j_gene: TRBJ1-1
v_gene: TRBV4-1
CDR3aa: CASSRLPGQGFDRSENTEAFF
CDR3nt: TGCGCCAGCAGCCGATTACCGGGACAGGGATTTGATAGGTCGGAAAATACTGAAGCTTTCTTT

d_gene: TRBD2
abundance: few
j_gene: TRBJ2-3
v_gene: TRBV6-4
CDR3aa: CASSDWGGSTDTQYF
CDR3nt: TGTGCCAGCAGTGACTGGGGGGGATCCACAGATACGCAGTATTTT

d_gene: TRBD2
abundance: -
j_gene: TRBJ2-1
v_gene: TRBV19
CDR3aa: CASSINSGTSRVEQFF
CDR3nt: TGTGCCAGTAGTATAAACTCCGGGACTAGCAGGGTTGAGCAGTTCTTC

d_gene: TRBD2
abundance: -
j_gene: TRBJ2-7
v_gene: TRBV7-2
CDR3aa: CASSRSGTRGYEQYF
CDR3nt: TGTGCCAGCAGCCGGAGCGGGACTAGGGGCTACGAGCAGTACTTC

d_gene: TRBD1
abundance: few
j_gene: TRBJ2-5
v_gene: TRBV5-6
CDR3aa: CASTTGQGASETQYF
CDR3nt: TGTGCCAGCACGACGGGACAGGGGGCTTCAGAGACCCAGTACTTC

d_gene: TRBD1
abundance: -
j_gene: TRBJ1-4
v_gene: TRBV4-1
CDR3aa: CASSQEGTESEKLFF
CDR3nt: TGCGCCAGCAGCCAAGAGGGGACAGAGAGTGAAAAACTGTTTTTT

d_gene: TRBD2
abundance: few
j_gene: TRBJ2-1
v_gene: TRBV19
CDR3aa: CASSISGTSGNEQFF
CDR3nt: TGTGCCAGTAGTATCTCCGGGACTAGCGGCAATGAGCAGTTCTTC

d_gene: -
abundance: -
j_gene: TRBJ2-7
v_gene: TRBV7-2
CDR3aa: CASSSSYSYEQYF
CDR3nt: TGTGCCAGCAGCTCCTCCTACTCCTACGAGCAGTACTTC

d_gene: -
abundance: few
j_gene: TRBJ1-3
v_gene: TRBV5-5
CDR3aa: CASSLSGDSGNTIYF
CDR3nt: TGTGCCAGCAGCTTGTCAGGGGACTCTGGAAACACCATATATTTT

d_gene: -
abundance: -
j_gene: TRBJ2-7
v_gene: TRBV4-1
CDR3aa: CASSQAQGYEQYF
CDR3nt: TGCGCCAGCAGCCAAGCACAGGGCTACGAGCAGTACTTC

d_gene: -
abundance: -
j_gene: TRBJ2-7
v_gene: TRBV6-6
CDR3aa: CASSQGRTSFSYEQYF
CDR3nt: TGTGCCAGCAGTCAGGGGCGAACCTCATTTTCCTACGAGCAGTACTTC

d_gene: -
abundance: -
j_gene: TRBJ2-7
v_gene: TRBV5-1
CDR3aa: CASSPDPTVSSYEQYF
CDR3nt: TGCGCCAGCAGCCCCGACCCGACAGTAAGCTCCTACGAGCAGTACTTC

d_gene: -
abundance: -
j_gene: TRBJ2-2
v_gene: TRBV7-2
CDR3aa: CASSYLSGELFF
CDR3nt: TGTGCCAGCAGCTATCTTAGCGGGGAGCTGTTTTTT

d_gene: -
abundance: -
j_gene: TRBJ1-1
v_gene: TRBV6-5
CDR3aa: CASSYSNRPNTEAFF
CDR3nt: TGTGCCAGCAGTTACTCGAACAGGCCCAACACTGAAGCTTTCTTT

d_gene: -
abundance: few
j_gene: TRBJ2-7
v_gene: TRBV4-1
CDR3aa: CASSQGQYYEQYF
CDR3nt: TGCGCCAGCAGCCAAGGACAGTACTACGAGCAGTACTTC

d_gene: -
abundance: -
j_gene: TRBJ1-1
v_gene: TRBV10-3
CDR3aa: CAISPDGHGPEAFF
CDR3nt: TGTGCCATATCCCCGGACGGACACGGGCCTGAAGCTTTCTTT

d_gene: -
abundance: -
j_gene: TRBJ1-5
v_gene: TRBV6-1
CDR3aa: CASSEAIAPPLNQPQHF
CDR3nt: TGTGCCAGCAGTGAAGCGATCGCCCCCCCACTAAATCAGCCCCAGCATTTT

d_gene: -
abundance: -
j_gene: TRBJ1-1
v_gene: TRBV7-2
CDR3aa: CASSPREAPRTEAFF
CDR3nt: TGTGCCAGCAGCCCTAGGGAGGCCCCGAGGACTGAAGCTTTCTTT

d_gene: -
abundance: -
j_gene: TRBJ2-5
v_gene: TRBV11-3
CDR3aa: CASSLGQGSLETQYF
CDR3nt: TGTGCCAGCAGCTTAGGCCAGGGGTCGTTAGAGACCCAGTACTTC

d_gene: -
abundance: -
j_gene: TRBJ1-6
v_gene: TRBV7-9
CDR3aa: CASSRTANSPLHF
CDR3nt: TGTGCCAGCAGTCGTACAGCCAATTCACCCCTCCACTTT

d_gene: -
abundance: -
j_gene: TRBJ2-7
v_gene: TRBV6-5
CDR3aa: CASSYDISRYEQYF
CDR3nt: TGTGCCAGCAGTTACGACATTTCGCGCTACGAGCAGTACTTC

d_gene: TRBD2
abundance: -
j_gene: TRBJ2-5
v_gene: TRBV29-1
CDR3aa: CSGGLTETQYF
CDR3nt: TGCAGCGGGGGACTAACGGAGACCCAGTACTTC

d_gene: TRBD1
abundance: -
j_gene: TRBJ1-1
v_gene: TRBV7-6
CDR3aa: CASSPRQGLNTEAFF
CDR3nt: TGTGCCAGCAGCCCCCGACAGGGGTTGAACACTGAAGCTTTCTTT

d_gene: TRBD1
abundance: once
j_gene: TRBJ2-7
v_gene: TRBV5-1
CDR3aa: CASSFSSGQIHEQYF
CDR3nt: TGCGCCAGCAGCTTCTCATCGGGACAGATCCACGAGCAGTACTTC

d_gene: -
abundance: -
j_gene: TRBJ2-2
v_gene: TRBV6-1
CDR3aa: CASSSTPLIDGELFF
CDR3nt: TGTGCCAGCAGCTCGACACCCCTTATAGACGGGGAGCTGTTTTTT

d_gene: -
abundance: -
j_gene: TRBJ2-5
v_gene: TRBV2
CDR3aa: CASSFQRWETQYF
CDR3nt: TGTGCCAGCAGTTTCCAGCGTTGGGAGACCCAGTACTTC

d_gene: -
abundance: -
j_gene: TRBJ2-7
v_gene: TRBV10-1
CDR3aa: CASSYQDSSMMNF
CDR3nt: TGCGCCAGCAGTTACCAGGACTCTTCAATGATGAACTTC

d_gene: -
abundance: -
j_gene: TRBJ2-3
v_gene: TRBV4-1
CDR3aa: CASSQEPGTFGTDTQYF
CDR3nt: TGCGCCAGCAGCCAAGAACCCGGGACTTTCGGCACAGATACGCAGTATTTT

d_gene: -
abundance: -
j_gene: TRBJ1-4
v_gene: TRBV18
CDR3aa: CASSPGRDNEKLFF
CDR3nt: TGTGCCAGCTCACCAGGGCGGGATAATGAAAAACTGTTTTTT

d_gene: -
abundance: -
j_gene: TRBJ1-2
v_gene: TRBV25-1
CDR3aa: CASSEVDKGNGYTF
CDR3nt: TGTGCCAGCAGTGAAGTCGACAAGGGGAATGGCTACACCTTC

d_gene: -
abundance: -
j_gene: TRBJ1-2
v_gene: TRBV30
CDR3aa: CAWSAGHYYGYTF
CDR3nt: TGTGCCTGGAGTGCTGGACACTACTATGGCTACACCTTC

d_gene: TRBD1
abundance: -
j_gene: TRBJ1-5
v_gene: TRBV19
CDR3aa: CASSIVRQGWAQPQHF
CDR3nt: TGTGCCAGTAGTATAGTAAGACAGGGTTGGGCTCAGCCCCAGCATTTT

d_gene: -
abundance: -
j_gene: TRBJ1-4
v_gene: TRBV18
CDR3aa: CASSPPGQREEKLFF
CDR3nt: TGTGCCAGCTCACCGCCCGGACAGAGGGAAGAAAAACTGTTTTTT

d_gene: TRBD1
abundance: few
j_gene: TRBJ1-1
v_gene: TRBV5-8
CDR3aa: CASSPGTGILNTEAFF
CDR3nt: TGTGCCAGCAGTCCCGGGACAGGGATACTGAACACTGAAGCTTTCTTT

d_gene: -
abundance: few
j_gene: TRBJ1-1
v_gene: TRBV5-6
CDR3aa: CASSSRSGSTEAFF
CDR3nt: TGTGCCAGCAGCTCCCGATCAGGGTCGACTGAAGCTTTCTTT

d_gene: -
abundance: once
j_gene: TRBJ1-3
v_gene: TRBV6-6
CDR3aa: CASRWDNGNTIYF
CDR3nt: TGTGCCAGCAGATGGGACAATGGAAACACCATATATTTT

d_gene: TRBD1
abundance: few
j_gene: TRBJ1-2
v_gene: TRBV5-5
CDR3aa: CASSFQGVTGGYTF
CDR3nt: TGTGCCAGCAGCTTCCAGGGGGTAACCGGGGGCTACACCTTC

d_gene: -
abundance: -
j_gene: TRBJ1-1
v_gene: TRBV7-7
CDR3aa: CASSYNRGTEAFF
CDR3nt: TGTGCTAGCAGCTACAATAGGGGCACTGAAGCTTTCTTT

d_gene: TRBD2
abundance: few
j_gene: TRBJ2-3
v_gene: TRBV7-9
CDR3aa: CATTPAGGGTDTQYF
CDR3nt: TGTGCCACGACACCCGCGGGGGGTGGAACAGATACGCAGTATTTT

d_gene: TRBD1
abundance: -
j_gene: TRBJ2-7
v_gene: TRBV7-9
CDR3aa: CASSPRDRADNEQYF
CDR3nt: TGTGCCAGCAGCCCTCGGGACAGGGCCGACAACGAGCAGTACTTC